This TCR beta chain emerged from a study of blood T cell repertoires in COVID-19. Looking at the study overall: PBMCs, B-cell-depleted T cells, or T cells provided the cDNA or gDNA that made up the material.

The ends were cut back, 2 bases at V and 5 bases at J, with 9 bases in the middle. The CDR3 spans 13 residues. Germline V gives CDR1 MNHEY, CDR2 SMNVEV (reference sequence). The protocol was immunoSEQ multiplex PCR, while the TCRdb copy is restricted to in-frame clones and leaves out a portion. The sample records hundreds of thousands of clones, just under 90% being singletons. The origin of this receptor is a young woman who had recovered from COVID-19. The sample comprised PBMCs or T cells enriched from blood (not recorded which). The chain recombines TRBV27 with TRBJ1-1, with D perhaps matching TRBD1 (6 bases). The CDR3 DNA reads TGTGCCAGCAGTTTAAGGGGGAATACTGAAGCTTTCTTT. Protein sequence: CASSLRGNTEAFF.